This T cell receptor (beta chain) was sequenced in a study of shared clonotypes between healthy human individuals. Study-wide context: The people who gave samples were a couple of women and a few men aged 18 to 49. Overall study findings and caveats: Naive CD4 clonotypes overlapped across a handful of donors at roughly 5.1%.

Terminally differentiated effector memory CD45RA+ cells were excluded by CCR7 positive selection of CD45RO-negative cells. Donors were Caucasian adults residing in Nashville, Tennessee, USA. The authors split each subset's genomic DNA evenly across several immunoSEQ plates. The assay was immunoSEQ multiplex PCR, and TCRdb's table has in-frame clones only and misses some. Found here are approximately 840,000 clones, 96% of them singletons; the top ten hold about 0.25%. Trimming took 1 base from V and 1 from J, leaving 11 bases between them. Germline-derived CDR1 and CDR2 are SGHDN and FVKESK. CDR3 length: 15 amino acids. On this clone: Its antigen is still unknown.

The sample taken for sequencing was naive CD8+ T cells sorted from blood. V and J are TRBV14 and TRBJ2-7, with D tentatively TRBD1 or TRBD2 (5 bases each). This TCR was recovered from a man in his thirties or forties in good health. The CDR3 reads CASSQAFGGSYEQYF. In DNA form, the CDR3 reads TGTGCCAGCAGCCAAGCGTTTGGGGGTTCCTACGAGCAGTACTTC.